These 20 T cell receptor beta chains were all obtained from the same sample, sequenced in a study of cytomegalovirus exposure and HLA in healthy donors. Method: immunoSEQ multiplex PCR; TCRdb's copy keeps in-frame clones and lacks some. Of around 240,000 clones in the sample, 90% were seen once. Sequencing input: PBMCs. Source of these receptors: a woman under 30 in good health and CMV-seronegative.

This sequence joins TRBV27 and TRBJ2-1; TRBD2 is a possible D gene (7 bases). The CDR3 length is 17 residues. Trimming stripped 3 bases from V and 4 bases from J, with 19 bases between. The germline gives CDR1 MNHEY, CDR2 SMNVEV (reference sequence). CDR3 DNA sequence: TGTGCCAGCAGTTTGAGGACTTCGGGGGGCGTTTACAATGAGCAGTTCTTC. Encoded protein: CASSLRTSGGVYNEQFF.

The chain is built from TRBV7-2 and TRBJ2-1, with TRBD1 identical over 8 bases. CDR1 is SGHTA and CDR2 is FQGNSA in the germline V gene. The junction had 5 bases not matched to a gene; V was cut back by 5 bases and J by 2 bases. This CDR3 is built from 15 residues. CDR3: CASSPDRGAYNEQFF. As DNA, the CDR3 is TGTGCCAGCAGCCCCGACAGGGGTGCCTACAATGAGCAGTTCTTC.

V gene TRBV27 combines with J gene TRBJ2-2; 10 bases map to TRBD2. Germline V lookup: CDR1 MNHEY, CDR2 SMNVEV (reference sequence). V dropped 2 bases and J dropped 4; count of bases not matched to a gene: 4. The CDR3 has 16 residues. The CDR3 is CASSLGTSVLTGELFF. The DNA for the CDR3 is TGTGCCAGCAGTTTAGGGACTAGCGTTCTCACCGGGGAGCTGTTTTTT.

The CDR3 is CASSPTGRVTEAFF. The CDR3 region has the DNA TGTGCCAGCAGCCCAACGGGCAGGGTCACTGAAGCTTTCTTT. This sequence joins TRBV7-3 and TRBJ1-1, with D possibly matching TRBD1 (5 bases). The germline V and J ends were trimmed by 5 bases and 4 bases, with 14 bases remaining between them. The germline V gene encodes CDR1 SGHTA and CDR2 FQGTGA. This CDR3 spans 14 amino acids.

The chain carries TRBV4-2 and TRBJ2-1; TRBD2 aligns across 10 bases. J gave up 2 bases and V 0 bases, and 10 bases lay outside the gene matches. The germline gives CDR1 LGHNA, CDR2 YNFKEQ. The CDR3 consists of 19 residues. CDR3 coding DNA: TGTGCCAGCAGCCAAGAATCTAGCGGGGGTGCGGAGCCCTACAATGAGCAGTTCTTC. Translation gives CASSQESSGGAEPYNEQFF.

The CDR3 nucleotides are TGTGCCAGTAGTATCCTCGGGACAGCAAATGAGCAGTTCTTC. Amino acids: CASSILGTANEQFF. The V gene is TRBV19, the J gene TRBJ2-1, with TRBD1 identical over 7 bases. The CDR3 totals 14 residues. J gave up 7 bases and V 3 bases, and 6 bases lay outside the gene matches. Germline V gene lookup returns CDR1 LNHDA and CDR2 SQIVND (reference sequence).

This chain connects TRBV6-6 to TRBJ1-1; no firm D call. Per germline, CDR1 MNHNY and CDR2 SVGAGI (reference sequence). The CDR3 spans 14 residues. V shed 8 bases and J shed 0 bases, with 13 bases lying between them. Here the CDR3 reads CASEVGVLNTEAFF. The DNA for the CDR3 is TGTGCCAGCGAGGTGGGAGTTTTGAACACTGAAGCTTTCTTT.

V and J are TRBV7-9 and TRBJ1-2, with D maybe TRBD1 (6 bases). The CDR3 is 18 amino acids. V was shortened by 1 base and J by 6 bases, with 24 bases between the two germline ends. The V gene's germline CDR1 is SEHNR and CDR2 FQNEAQ (reference sequence). The CDR3 coding sequence is TGTGCCAGCAGCTTAGGTGGGGGTTGGGGGCGCGAATGGAATGGCTACACCTTC. Translating it yields CASSLGGGWGREWNGYTF.

CDR3 protein: CASTPAPRVGSNQPQHF. The CDR3 region has the DNA TGCGCCAGCACCCCAGCGCCCAGGGTGGGGAGCAATCAGCCCCAGCATTTT. V usage is TRBV5-1 and J usage is TRBJ1-5; a possible D gene is TRBD1 (5 bases). Deletions cut 6 bases from V and 1 base from J, with 20 bases between. Germline CDR1 is SGHRS and CDR2 is YFSETQ. This CDR3 spans 17 amino acids.

The rearrangement uses TRBV7-2 and TRBJ2-3; 8 nucleotides match TRBD2. Trimming at V came to 0 bases and at J to 8 bases, leaving 7 bases not matched to a gene. The length of the CDR3 is 15 residues. Germline lookup yields CDR1 SGHTA and CDR2 FQGNSA. This CDR3 reads CASSLAGLVIGTQYF. The CDR3 DNA is TGTGCCAGCAGCTTAGCGGGACTAGTTATCGGTACGCAGTATTTT.

V usage is TRBV11-2 and J usage is TRBJ2-7; 7 positions match TRBD1. Germline values: CDR1 SGHAT, CDR2 FQNNGV. V shed 1 base, J shed 1 base, and the junction held 13 bases outside the gene matches. This CDR3 comprises 18 residues. The CDR3 bases are TGTGCCAGCAGCTTAGGGCCGATAAAACAGGGGCTGTCCTACGAGCAGTACTTC. Translated, it gives CASSLGPIKQGLSYEQYF.

This rearrangement joins TRBV6-5 to TRBJ2-7, with TRBD1 identical over 7 bases. The ends lost 5 bases at V and 4 bases at J; junction bases unmatched: 8. This CDR3 is built from 14 residues. Germline lookup yields CDR1 MNHEY and CDR2 SVGAGI. This chain's CDR3 is CASSDRTGTYEQYV. The CDR3 DNA reads as TGTGCCAGCAGTGATCGGACAGGAACTTACGAGCAGTACGTC.

CDR3 region: CASSDRGYEQYV. As DNA, the CDR3 is TGTGCCAGCAGTGACAGGGGTTACGAGCAGTACGTC. The chain employs TRBV6-5 and TRBJ2-7; 8 bases align to TRBD1. The V gene's germline CDR1 is MNHEY and CDR2 SVGAGI. The J segment lost 4 bases and the V segment lost 5 bases, leaving 1 base of the junction unmatched. CDR3 length: 12 amino acids.

This chain connects TRBV2 to TRBJ2-7, with 8 bases matching TRBD1. Germline CDR1 is SNHLY and CDR2 is FYNNEI. The junction had 10 bases not matched to a gene; V was cut back by 6 bases and J by 3 bases. The CDR3 contains 15 residues. The CDR3 is CASRTGTGGLYEQYF. In DNA, the CDR3 is TGTGCCAGCAGGACCGGGACAGGAGGTCTCTACGAGCAGTACTTC.

This chain joins TRBV4-1 and TRBJ1-5; D gene uncertain. Germline lookup yields CDR1 MGHRA and CDR2 YSYEKL. The CDR3 totals 17 residues. V was pared by 0 bases and J by 4 bases, with 16 bases between. As DNA, the CDR3 is TGCGCCAGCAGCCAAGATTTTCCCCCGCCCGGGAATCAGCCCCAGCATTTT. Residues: CASSQDFPPPGNQPQHF.

The chain uses TRBV7-9 and TRBJ1-1; 7 nucleotides line up with TRBD1. The CDR3 runs to 14 residues. Germline V CDR1 and CDR2: SEHNR, FQNEAQ (reference sequence). Trimming at V came to 1 base and at J to 6 bases, leaving 5 bases not matched to a gene. CDR3 sequence reads: CASSLGTGAAEAFF. In nucleotides, the CDR3 is TGTGCCAGCAGCTTAGGAACAGGGGCTGCTGAAGCTTTCTTT.

The chain carries TRBV9 and TRBJ2-1; 9 nucleotides align to TRBD2. CDR1 is SGDLS, CDR2 YYNGEE, per germline. Trimming took 0 bases from V and 6 from J; bases not matched to a gene: 4. CDR3 length equals 15 residues. The CDR3 DNA is TGTGCCAGCAGCGTAGTCAGCGGGGGGAGCAATGAGCAGTTCTTC. Translation gives CASSVVSGGSNEQFF.

The chain recombines TRBV18 with TRBJ2-5; 14 bases map to TRBD2. Unmatched junction bases numbered 3, after V lost 0 bases and J lost 0 bases. CDR3 size: 18 residues. CDR1 KGHSH and CDR2 LQKENI come from the germline V gene. The CDR3 here is CASSPPLTSGGDQETQYF. The CDR3 nucleotides read TGTGCCAGCTCACCACCTCTGACTAGCGGGGGGGACCAAGAGACCCAGTACTTC.

The chain recombines TRBV9 with TRBJ1-2, with 12 bases aligning to TRBD1. Germline CDR1 SGDLS, CDR2 YYNGEE. The V and J ends lost 3 bases and 3 bases, in that order; junction bases with no gene match: 9. CDR3 size: 17 residues. The DNA for the CDR3 is TGTGCCAGCAGCGAAACCGGGACAGGGGGCCGGGACTATGGCTACACCTTC. It translates to CASSETGTGGRDYGYTF.

The genes are TRBV11-3 and TRBJ1-2; TRBD1 matches at 8 bases. The CDR3 spans 15 residues. CDR1 and CDR2 from the germline V gene are SGHNT and YENEEA. The junction had 9 bases not matched to a gene; V was cut back by 5 bases and J by 4 bases. CDR3 sequence: CASSTPGQERYGYTF. The CDR3 bases are TGTGCCAGCAGCACACCGGGACAGGAACGCTATGGCTACACCTTC. Based on the CDR3 plus reference TRBV11-3 and TRBJ1-2, the full variable domain is EAGVVQSPRYKIIEKKQPVAFWCNPISGHNTLYWYLQNLGQGPELLIRYENEEAVDDSQLPKDRFSAERLKGVDSTLKIQPAELGDSAVYLCASSTPGQERYGYTFGSGTRLTVV.